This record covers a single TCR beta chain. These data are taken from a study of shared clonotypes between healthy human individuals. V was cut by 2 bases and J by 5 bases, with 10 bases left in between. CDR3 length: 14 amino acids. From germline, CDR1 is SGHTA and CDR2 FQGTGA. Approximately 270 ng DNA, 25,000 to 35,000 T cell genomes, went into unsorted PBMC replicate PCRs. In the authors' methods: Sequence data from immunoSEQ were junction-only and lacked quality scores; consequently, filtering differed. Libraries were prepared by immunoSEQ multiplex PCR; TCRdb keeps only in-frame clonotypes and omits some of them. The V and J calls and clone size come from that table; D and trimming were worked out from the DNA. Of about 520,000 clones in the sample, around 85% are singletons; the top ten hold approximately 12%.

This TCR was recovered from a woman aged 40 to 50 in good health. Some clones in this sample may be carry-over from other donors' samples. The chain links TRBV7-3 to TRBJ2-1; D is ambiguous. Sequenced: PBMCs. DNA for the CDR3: TGTGCCAGCAGCTTATGGGGATCGCACAATGAGCAGTTCTTC. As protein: CASSLWGSHNEQFF.